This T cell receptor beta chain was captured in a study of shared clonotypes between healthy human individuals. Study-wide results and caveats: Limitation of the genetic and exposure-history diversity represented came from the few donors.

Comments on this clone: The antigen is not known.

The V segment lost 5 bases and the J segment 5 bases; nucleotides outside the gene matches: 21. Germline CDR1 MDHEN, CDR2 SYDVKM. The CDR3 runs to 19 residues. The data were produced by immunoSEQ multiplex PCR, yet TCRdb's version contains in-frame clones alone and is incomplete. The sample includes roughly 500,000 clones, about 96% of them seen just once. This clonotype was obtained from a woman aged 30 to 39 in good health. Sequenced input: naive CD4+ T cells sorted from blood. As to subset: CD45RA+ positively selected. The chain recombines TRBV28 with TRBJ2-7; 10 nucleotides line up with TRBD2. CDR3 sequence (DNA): TGTGCCAGCAGTGCGTACAACACGGGTTCGTCAGCGGGAGGGCACGAGCAGTACTTC. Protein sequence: CASSAYNTGSSAGGHEQYF.